This T cell receptor beta chain emerged from a study of blood T cell repertoires in COVID-19. Participant-reported clinical history was the basis for cohort assignment. Germline CDR1 is SNHLY and CDR2 is FYNNEI. This CDR3 is 14 amino acids long. V dropped 6 bases and J dropped 0 bases, with 12 bases sitting between them. Per the authors' pipeline: By means of reference gene primer amplification, nucleated cell counts were estimated. TCRdb's copy holds only in-frame clones and misses some; the assay was immunoSEQ multiplex PCR. V and J calls and clone size are copied from that table; D and trimming were computed from the DNA. The sample carries about 380,000 clones, approximately 90% recorded once.

Specimen: PBMCs or T cells enriched from blood (not recorded which). The TCR was taken from a woman under 30 who had recovered from COVID-19. The rearrangement links TRBV2 to TRBJ2-7, with D maybe TRBD1 (6 bases). The CDR3 DNA reads TGTGCCAGCAGGGTACGGGACAACTCCTACGAGCAGTACTTC. Protein product: CASRVRDNSYEQYF.